This T cell receptor beta chain is drawn from a study of regulatory T cells in long-lasting Graves disease. Study conclusions and caveats: TRBV28, TRBJ1-2 and TRBJ2-5 were favored in persistent disease.

As to time point: persistent/refractory GD, antithyroid drugs over 5 years with positive TRAb. PBMCs provided the RNA from which the TCR library was made. Staff took roughly 8.1 milliliters of peripheral blood and put it into EDTA tubes. CDR3 regions were amplified by Arm-PCR using iRepertoire HTBI primers to build TCR beta libraries. One entry per CDR3 protein, called by TCRdb with MiXCR from the multiplex PCR reads. The sample carries a few hundred thousand distinct CDR3 sequences, roughly 21% recorded once. In its sample, this clonotype was seen many times. Antigen unknown. This CDR3 has 12 residues. Germline-derived CDR1 and CDR2 are SGDLS and YYNGEE. Trimming stripped 4 bases from V and 2 bases from J, with 7 bases between.

The rearrangement links TRBV9 to TRBJ2-7; the D is unclear. The material was peripheral blood mononuclear cells (PBMCs), obtained when the disease was refractory, from a patient treated with antithyroid drugs. This TCR was sampled from a female donor with Graves disease. CDR3 nucleotides: TGTGCCAGCAGCTTCAGTACCTACGAGCAGTACTTC. Protein product: CASSFSTYEQYF.